The 32 T cell receptor beta chains in this list originate from one sample, sequenced in a study of ipilimumab plus nivolumab after autologous stem cell transplantation. Repertoires were generated with immunoSEQ multiplex PCR, while TCRdb's copy carries only in-frame clones and drops some. The sample holds more than 20,000 clones; more than 60% are singletons and the top ten take more than 15%. Material: PBMCs, obtained in a trial of ipilimumab plus nivolumab as post-transplant consolidation. These receptors all stem from a male donor with diffuse large B-cell lymphoma.

The V and J genes are TRBV6-1 and TRBJ1-5; D remains ambiguous. Per the germline V gene, CDR1 is MNHNS and CDR2 is SASEGT. Trimming took off 4 bases at V and 2 bases at J, with 12 bases between the two ends. The length of the CDR3 is 15 residues. In nucleotides, the CDR3 is TGTGCCAGCAGTGGTGGGAGGACCGGCAATCAGCCCCAGCATTTT. Translation gives CASSGGRTGNQPQHF.

This chain links TRBV5-1 with TRBJ2-3, with TRBD1 matching over 9 bases. The J segment lost 1 base and the V segment lost 4 bases, leaving 10 bases of the junction unmatched. The CDR3 has 17 amino acids. CDR1 and CDR2 (germline): SGHRS, YFSETQ. The CDR3 here is CASSRETGGAGTDTQYF. Here the CDR3 DNA reads TGCGCCAGCAGCCGAGAAACAGGGGGCGCCGGCACAGATACGCAGTATTTT.

The V call is TRBV5-8, the J call TRBJ1-2, with D tentatively TRBD1 (5 bases). The CDR3 loop spans 15 amino acids. Germline CDR1 is SGHTS and CDR2 is YDEGEE. The V gene lost 0 bases and the J gene lost 4 bases, with 13 bases spanning the gap. The CDR3 is CASSLDGVGAYGYTF. The CDR3 coding sequence is TGTGCCAGCAGCTTGGACGGCGTTGGGGCCTATGGCTACACCTTC. Based on the CDR3 plus reference TRBV5-8 and TRBJ1-2, the full variable domain is EAGVTQSPTHLIKTRGQQATLRCSPISGHTSVYWYQQALGLGLQFLLWYDEGEERNRGNFPPRFSGRQFPNYSSELNVNALELEDSALYLCASSLDGVGAYGYTFGSGTRLTVV.

About this clone itself: Germline is not matched at one junction end, which may reflect a read error. This sequence joins TRBV5-4 and TRBJ2-7; 8 positions match TRBD1. This CDR3 is 14 amino acids long. Germline assignment: CDR1 SGHNT and CDR2 YYREEE (reference sequence). For the CDR3, the DNA is TGTGCCAGCAGCTCCGCAGGGGGCTTCACGGGATACAACTTC. It yields the protein CASSSAGGFTGYNF.

The CDR3 sequence is CASSPTGTPHPDTQYF. Here the CDR3 DNA reads TGTGCCAGCAGCCCGACAGGGACACCACACCCGGATACGCAGTATTTT. This chain uses TRBV7-3 with TRBJ2-3; TRBD1 matches 7 bases. There are 16 residues in the CDR3. V was clipped by 5 bases and J by 6 bases; unmatched bases: 14. CDR1 SGHTA and CDR2 FQGTGA come from the germline V gene.

Ten or more counts support this clone. The chain uses TRBV19 and TRBJ2-3; the D is unclear. Deletions cut 4 bases from V and 2 bases from J, with 7 bases between. Germline V gene sequence: CDR1 LNHDA, CDR2 SQIVND (reference sequence). The CDR3 covers 13 residues. This chain's CDR3 is CASSTTNTDTQYF. The CDR3 nucleotides are TGTGCCAGTAGTACCACTAACACAGATACGCAGTATTTT.

The rearrangement joins TRBV9 to TRBJ2-1; a possible D gene is TRBD1 (6 bases). This CDR3 region has 14 residues. The V gene lost 1 base and the J gene lost 8 bases, with 13 bases spanning the gap. Germline V gives CDR1 SGDLS, CDR2 YYNGEE. The CDR3 region has the DNA TGTGCCAGCAGCGTACTAACACAGGGTGATGAGCAGTTCTTC. Encoded protein: CASSVLTQGDEQFF.

V usage is TRBV28 and J usage is TRBJ2-1; the D is unclear. The CDR3 extends over 13 amino acids. The ends were cut back, 5 bases at V and 6 bases at J, with 11 bases in the middle. The germline CDR1 and CDR2 sequences are MDHEN and SYDVKM. CDR3 nucleotide sequence: TGTGCCAGCAGTAGGTGGACCGTCAATGAGCAGTTCTTC. Protein sequence: CASSRWTVNEQFF.

V gene TRBV27 combines with J gene TRBJ1-1; D perhaps matches TRBD1 (5 bases). With 2 bases removed from V and 2 bases from J, the gap between germline ends came to 9 bases. Germline V lookup: CDR1 MNHEY, CDR2 SMNVEV (reference sequence). The CDR3 totals 14 residues. The CDR3 sequence: CASSLQGGNTEAFF. The CDR3, as DNA: TGTGCCAGCAGTTTACAGGGCGGAAACACTGAAGCTTTCTTT.

In nucleotides, the CDR3 is TGTGCCAGCAGTTACGGAGGGGGGGGCTCGGGCTACACCTTC. Encoded protein: CASSYGGGGSGYTF. The chain employs TRBV6-5 and TRBJ1-2; weak D call: TRBD1 (6 bases). Germline lookup yields CDR1 MNHEY and CDR2 SVGAGI. Trimming cost V 2 bases and J 8 bases, with 15 bases left between them. CDR3 length equals 14 residues.

The chain joins TRBV5-6 to TRBJ1-4; possibly TRBD1 for D (5 bases). This CDR3 is 15 amino acids long. Germline CDR1 is SGHDT and CDR2 is YYEEEE. V dropped 3 bases and J dropped 4 bases, with 13 bases sitting between them. CDR3 bases: TGTGCCAGCAGCTCGGGGGTCCAGCTTAATGAAAAACTGTTTTTT. This gives the protein CASSSGVQLNEKLFF.

V and J are TRBV7-9 and TRBJ2-5; either TRBD1 or TRBD2 may fit D (5 bases each). The CDR3 is made up of 14 amino acids. With 0 bases removed from V and 4 bases from J, the gap between germline ends came to 9 bases. Germline loops: CDR1 SEHNR, CDR2 FQNEAQ (reference sequence). The CDR3 is CASSLAGPGETQYF. As DNA, the CDR3 is TGTGCCAGCAGCTTAGCGGGACCTGGAGAGACCCAGTACTTC.

The chain recombines TRBV14 with TRBJ2-3; weak D call: TRBD2 (5 bases). Trimming stripped 4 bases from V and 6 bases from J, with 17 bases between. From germline, CDR1 is SGHDN and CDR2 FVKESK. The CDR3 has 15 residues. The CDR3 sequence is CASSRGLFSADTQYF. The CDR3 DNA sequence: TGTGCCAGCAGCCGAGGGCTCTTCTCGGCGGATACGCAGTATTTT.

This sequence joins TRBV30 and TRBJ2-5, with TRBD2 matching over 9 bases. The germline gives CDR1 GTSNPN, CDR2 SVGIG (reference sequence). V gave up 0 bases and J gave up 5 bases; unmatched junction bases: 4. The CDR3 consists of 14 residues. Here the CDR3 reads CAWSVGGGAETQYF. The DNA for the CDR3 is TGTGCCTGGAGTGTAGGCGGGGGGGCGGAGACCCAGTACTTC.

V is TRBV11-2 and J is TRBJ2-1, with TRBD2 matching 10 bases. V lost 5 bases, J lost 10 bases, and 8 bases stayed unmatched. Per germline, CDR1 SGHAT and CDR2 FQNNGV. The CDR3 is 14 amino acids. CDR3 residues: CASSQAGGPGEQFF. CDR3 sequence (DNA): TGTGCCAGCAGCCAAGCGGGGGGGCCGGGAGAGCAGTTCTTC.

The chain combines TRBV4-2 with TRBJ2-2, with TRBD2 matching 9 bases. CDR1 LGHNA and CDR2 YNFKEQ come from the germline V gene. Losses at the gene ends were 0 bases for V and 4 bases for J; bases not matched to a gene: 9. The CDR3 is made up of 18 amino acids. CDR3 nucleotides: TGTGCCAGCAGCCAAGATTGGGCGGGGGGGGCAGGCACCGGGGAGCTGTTTTTT. Protein product: CASSQDWAGGAGTGELFF.

The J gene is TRBJ1-4, the V gene TRBV7-9, with D possibly being TRBD1 (5 bases). This CDR3 contains 13 residues. Germline loops: CDR1 SEHNR, CDR2 FQNEAQ (reference sequence). The V and J ends lost 5 bases and 10 bases respectively, with 14 bases between them. The CDR3 loop is CASSPTGTAKLFF. In DNA, the CDR3 is TGTGCCAGCAGCCCCACCGGGACGGCAAAACTGTTTTTT.

V gene TRBV6-7 combines with J gene TRBJ1-5, with D perhaps matching TRBD1 (6 bases). TRBV6-7 is an ORF, and what it does is uncertain. This CDR3 comprises 16 residues. Between the trimmed V and J ends, which lost 7 bases and 0 bases, there was a span of 16 bases. CDR3 DNA sequence: TGTGCCAGCACCGCCGACAGGTCGGATAGCAATCAGCCCCAGCATTTT. The encoded protein is CASTADRSDSNQPQHF.

The genes are TRBV6-5 and TRBJ1-5, with a weak D call TRBD1 (5 bases). This CDR3 has 15 amino acids. The germline V gene has CDR1 MNHEY and CDR2 SVGAGI. The V gene lost 4 bases and the J gene lost 9 bases, with 19 bases spanning the gap. The CDR3 region has the DNA TGTGCCAGCAGTTCACTTTCGACAGACGCGGGGCCCCAGCATTTT. Translating gives CASSSLSTDAGPQHF.

To note about this clone: Sequence at one end of the junction differs from germline and may be a read error. DNA for the CDR3: TGCGCCAGCAGCCAAGGGGACCGCTCGGGGGACGAGCAGTACTTC. It encodes CASSQGDRSGDEQYF. This rearrangement joins TRBV9 to TRBJ2-7, with D perhaps TRBD2 (6 bases). From germline, CDR1 is SGDLS and CDR2 YYNGEE. The CDR3 spans 15 residues.

The genes are TRBV7-3 and TRBJ1-4; D is possibly TRBD1 (6 bases). Trimming pared 1 base from V and 8 bases from J, leaving 14 bases between. This CDR3 contains 15 residues. The germline V gene encodes CDR1 SGHTA and CDR2 FQGTGA. The DNA of the CDR3 is TGTGCCAGCAGCTTAAGGAGGGTAACAGGGGAAAAACTGTTTTTT. Amino acids: CASSLRRVTGEKLFF.

The V call is TRBV5-4, the J call TRBJ2-3, with 10 bases fitting TRBD2. The CDR3 length is 16 residues. CDR1 SGHNT and CDR2 YYREEE come from the germline V gene (reference sequence). J was trimmed by 1 base and V by 1 base; bases with no gene match: 3. Written as DNA, the CDR3 is TGTGCCAGCAGCTTGAAGCTAGCGGGGGGCACAGATACGCAGTATTTT. It codes for CASSLKLAGGTDTQYF.

This clone was detected only a few times. The chain is built from TRBV5-1 and TRBJ1-2, with D uncertain. Germline V gene data show CDR1 as SGHRS and CDR2 as YFSETQ. The CDR3 spans 13 residues. V lost 0 bases and J lost 4, with 7 bases in between. The CDR3 sequence: CASSLDLGYGYTF. CDR3 coding DNA: TGCGCCAGCAGCTTGGATCTCGGCTATGGCTACACCTTC.

This clone was seen only a few times. This chain links TRBV9 with TRBJ2-7; either TRBD1 or TRBD2 may fit D (5 bases each). Germline V gene lookup returns CDR1 SGDLS and CDR2 YYNGEE. The CDR3 totals 14 residues. V was trimmed by 3 bases and J by 1 base, leaving 11 bases between them. This CDR3 reads CASSETAVSYEQYF. The CDR3 region has the DNA TGTGCCAGCAGCGAGACAGCGGTGTCCTACGAGCAGTACTTC.

This chain uses TRBV27 with TRBJ1-2; D unresolved. The CDR3 spans 15 residues. Germline CDR1 and CDR2: MNHEY and SMNVEV (reference sequence). V lost 6 bases to trimming and J lost 3 bases, with 17 bases between them. The CDR3 reads CASSPLLMSHYGYTF. CDR3 nucleotide sequence: TGTGCCAGCAGCCCCCTGCTTATGTCCCACTATGGCTACACCTTC.

This sequence joins TRBV7-9 and TRBJ1-2; D not resolved. The V and J ends lost 3 bases and 4 bases respectively, with 9 bases between them. This CDR3 is 13 amino acids long. Germline V lookup: CDR1 SEHNR, CDR2 FQNEAQ (reference sequence). The CDR3 coding sequence is TGTGCCAGCAGCTTCGAGACAACCTATGGCTACACCTTC. Its translation is CASSFETTYGYTF. The whole variable domain, filled in from reference TRBV7-9 and TRBJ1-2, reads DTGVSQNPRHKITKRGQNVTFRCDPISEHNRLYWYRQTLGQGPEFLTYFQNEAQLEKSRLLSDRFSAERPKGSFSTLEIQRTEQGDSAMYLCASSFETTYGYTFGSGTRLTVV.

J is TRBJ2-5 and V is TRBV5-1; TRBD1 agrees at 9 bases. CDR1 SGHRS and CDR2 YFSETQ come from the germline V gene. CDR3 length equals 14 residues. V gave up 4 bases and J gave up 5 bases; unmatched junction bases: 6. The CDR3 coding sequence is TGCGCCAGCAGCCAACAGGGGGCAGGGGAGACCCAGTACTTC. Translating it yields CASSQQGAGETQYF.

The chain combines TRBV5-8 with TRBJ1-5; 10 bases are a match to TRBD1. The CDR3 has 17 residues. With V trimmed by 1 base and J by 3 bases, 7 bases remained unmatched. Germline-derived CDR1 and CDR2 are SGHTS and YDEGEE. This CDR3 is CASSLLDRGTNNQPQHF. CDR3 nucleotides: TGTGCCAGCAGCTTGCTGGACAGGGGGACTAACAATCAGCCCCAGCATTTT.

The chain combines TRBV5-1 with TRBJ2-2; D gene unclear. The CDR3 extends over 14 amino acids. Germline assignment: CDR1 SGHRS and CDR2 YFSETQ. The V end was cut by 0 bases, the J end by 6 bases, with 9 bases between. The CDR3 spells CASSLVVGPGELFF. The CDR3 DNA reads TGCGCCAGCAGCTTGGTAGTCGGGCCCGGGGAGCTGTTTTTT.

The chain employs TRBV5-5 and TRBJ1-2; unclear D gene. The CDR3 is 14 residues long. Germline V lookup: CDR1 SGHKS, CDR2 YYEKEE (reference sequence). Trimming removed 4 bases at V and 4 bases at J, with 14 bases between. The CDR3 protein is CASSTREAGYGYTF. The CDR3 DNA reads as TGTGCCAGCAGCACCCGGGAGGCAGGCTATGGCTACACCTTC.

The chain links TRBV28 to TRBJ2-1; D may match TRBD1 or TRBD2 (6 bases each). This CDR3 comprises 18 residues. CDR1 and CDR2 (germline): MDHEN, SYDVKM. Trimming cost V 0 bases and J 1 base, with 16 bases left between them. The CDR3 region has the DNA TGTGCCAGCAGTTTATGGGCCGGGGGCGGCGGTTCCTACAATGAGCAGTTCTTC. It encodes CASSLWAGGGGSYNEQFF.

This clone is medium-sized (0.01 to 0.1%) by share. V is TRBV27 and J is TRBJ2-1; 7 bases fit TRBD2. CDR1 MNHEY and CDR2 SMNVEV come from the germline V gene (reference sequence). V lost 6 bases to trimming and J lost 0 bases; unmatched junction nucleotides: 5. The CDR3 covers 15 residues. CDR3 residues: CASSHSGPSYNEQFF. Written as DNA, the CDR3 is TGTGCCAGCAGCCATAGCGGGCCCTCCTACAATGAGCAGTTCTTC.